This T cell receptor beta chain was captured in a study of blood T cell repertoires in COVID-19. Study-level background: PBMCs, B-cell-depleted T cells, or T cells were the source of the cDNA or gDNA that made up the material.

Germline V CDR1 and CDR2: SGHAT, FQNNGV. The CDR3 extends over 13 amino acids. With 5 bases removed from V and 4 bases from J, the gap between germline ends came to 12 bases. Authors' methods: Estimated nucleated cell counts came from reference gene primer amplification. Some clones are missing from TCRdb's copy, which holds only in-frame ones; the method was immunoSEQ multiplex PCR. V and J calls and clone size are as listed in that table; D and trimming were resolved from the DNA. The table has 250,000 to 300,000 clones, 88% seen once. The sequence was collected from a woman between 25 and 40 years old with COVID-19, enrolled during active disease. This chain connects TRBV11-2 to TRBJ2-7, with D possibly matching TRBD1 (7 bases). Sequencing input: peripheral blood. The CDR3 region has the DNA TGTGCCAGCAGCCCAGGGGGGTGGTACGAGCAGTACTTC. Its protein product is CASSPGGWYEQYF.